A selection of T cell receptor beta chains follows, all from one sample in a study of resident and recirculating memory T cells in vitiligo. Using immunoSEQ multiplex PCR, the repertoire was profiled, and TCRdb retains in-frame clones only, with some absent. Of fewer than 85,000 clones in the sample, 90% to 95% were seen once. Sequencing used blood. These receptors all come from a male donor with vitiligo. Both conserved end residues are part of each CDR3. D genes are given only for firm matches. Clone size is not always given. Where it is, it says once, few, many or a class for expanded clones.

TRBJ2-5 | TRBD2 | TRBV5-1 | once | TGCGCCAGCAGCCCAGGGACTAGCGGGATCGAGACCCAGTACTTC | CASSPGTSGIETQYF
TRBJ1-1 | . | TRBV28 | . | TGTGCCAGCAGTTTAGACAGGCTGAACACTGAAGCTTTCTTT | CASSLDRLNTEAFF
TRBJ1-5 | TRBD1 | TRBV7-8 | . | TGTGCCAGCAGCTTAGAAGGGGGCCATCAGCCCCAGCATTTT | CASSLEGGHQPQHF
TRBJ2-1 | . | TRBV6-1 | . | TGTGCCAGCAGTGAACCCCCCCAGGGTGAGCAGTTCTTC | CASSEPPQGEQFF
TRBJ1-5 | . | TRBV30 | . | TGTGCCTGGAGTGGACAGGCCTATCAGCCCCAGCATTTT | CAWSGQAYQPQHF
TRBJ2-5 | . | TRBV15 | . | TGTGCCACCAGCAGGGGGAGGGGGAGGGAGACCCAGTACTTC | CATSRGRGRETQYF
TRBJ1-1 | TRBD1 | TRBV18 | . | TGTGCCAGCTCACTAAGGGACAGTTTGAACACTGAAGCTTTCTTT | CASSLRDSLNTEAFF
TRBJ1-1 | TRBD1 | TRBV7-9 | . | TGTGCCAGCAGCCTGACAGGGGGTAGGACTGAAGCTTTCTTT | CASSLTGGRTEAFF
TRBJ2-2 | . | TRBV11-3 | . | TGTGCCAGCAGCCCCCCCGGGGGTTTCTTGGCGAACACCGGGGAGCTGTTTTTT | CASSPPGGFLANTGELFF
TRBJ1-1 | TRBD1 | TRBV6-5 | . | TGTGCCAGCAGTTATATGGGACAGAGGGTCACTGAAGCTTTCTTT | CASSYMGQRVTEAFF
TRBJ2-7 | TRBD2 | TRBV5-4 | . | TGTGCCAGCAGCCCGTTGGCGGCGGGAGTGAACTACGAGCAGTACTTC | CASSPLAAGVNYEQYF
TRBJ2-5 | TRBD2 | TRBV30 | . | TGTGCCTGGAGTGTATCGGGAGGGCAGGGGCGCCCGATTGAGACCCAGTACTTC | CAWSVSGGQGRPIETQYF
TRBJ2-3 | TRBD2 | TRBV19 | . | TGTGCCAGTAGTATAGTTAACGGGAGGCGGTGGGATACGCAGTATTTT | CASSIVNGRRWDTQYF
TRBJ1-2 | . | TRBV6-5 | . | TGTGCCAGCAGTTACTCGACCGGAGGCTATGGCTACACCTTC | CASSYSTGGYGYTF
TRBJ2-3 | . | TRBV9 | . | TGTGCCAGCAGCGCCCGGGTCAGCACAGATACGCAGTATTTT | CASSARVSTDTQYF
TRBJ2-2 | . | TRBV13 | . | TGTGCCAGCAGCGGAGATGCCACCGGGGAGCTGTTTTTT | CASSGDATGELFF
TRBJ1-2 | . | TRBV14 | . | TGTGCCAGCAGCCAAGTTCAGGGACTTAACTATGGCTACACCTTC | CASSQVQGLNYGYTF
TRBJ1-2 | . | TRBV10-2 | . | TGCGCCAGCAGTCCTGACAGGAACTATGGCTACACCTTC | CASSPDRNYGYTF
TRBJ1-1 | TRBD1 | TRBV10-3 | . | TGTGCCATCAGAGTTGGACAGGTCGTTCGATTAGCCGAAGCTTTCTTT | CAIRVGQVVRLAEAFF
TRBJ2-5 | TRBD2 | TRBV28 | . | TGTGCCGTACTAGCGGAGGGAGAGACCCAGTACTTC | CAVLAEGETQYF
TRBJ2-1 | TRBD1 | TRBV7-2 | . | TGTGCCAGCAGCTTAAGATTTCCGGGACAGGGGCACAATGAGCAGTTCTTC | CASSLRFPGQGHNEQFF
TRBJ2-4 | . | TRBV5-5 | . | TGTGCCAGCAGCTTCCAGGGGGAGGACATTCAGTACTTC | CASSFQGEDIQYF
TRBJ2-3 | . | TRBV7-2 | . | TGTGCCAGCAGATCTGGGTTTTCCGAAGGGGGGCAGTATTTT | CASRSGFSEGGQYF
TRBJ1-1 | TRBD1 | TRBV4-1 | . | TGCGCCAGCAGCCAGCTGACAGGGGGGGCCACTGAAGCTTTCTTT | CASSQLTGGATEAFF
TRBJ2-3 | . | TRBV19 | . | TGTGCCAGTAGTATTTGGGGCGGGATGGGAGATACGCAGTATTTT | CASSIWGGMGDTQYF
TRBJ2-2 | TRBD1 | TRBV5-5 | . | TGTGCCAGCAGCTCGGCCAGGGGGCGGGACACCGGGGAGCTGTTTTTT | CASSSARGRDTGELFF
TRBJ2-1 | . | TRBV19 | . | TGTGCCAGTAGTATTGGGACGGGAGAAGGTCTAGGGAATGAGCAGTTCTTC | CASSIGTGEGLGNEQFF
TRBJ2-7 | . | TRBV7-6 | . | TGTGCCAGCAGCTTATCACCCGGGTTGCACGAGCAGTACTTC | CASSLSPGLHEQYF
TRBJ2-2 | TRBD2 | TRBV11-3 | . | TGTGCCAGCAAGGAGCGGGGGGGTTGGAGGGGCAACACCGGGGAGCTGTTTTTT | CASKERGGWRGNTGELFF
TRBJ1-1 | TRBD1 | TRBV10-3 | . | TGTGCCATCAGGCAACAGGGGGGAGAGAACACTGAAGCTTTCTTT | CAIRQQGGENTEAFF
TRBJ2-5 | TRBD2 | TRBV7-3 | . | TGTGCCAGCAGCTTAGCCGGGAGGGCCGCGGAGACCCAGTACTTC | CASSLAGRAAETQYF
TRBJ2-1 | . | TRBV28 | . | TGTGCCAGCAGCATAGCGGACAATGAGCAGTTCTTC | CASSIADNEQFF
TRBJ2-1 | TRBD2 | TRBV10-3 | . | TGTGCCATCAGTGGCCAGCGGGAGCTAAATGAGCAGTTCTTC | CAISGQRELNEQFF
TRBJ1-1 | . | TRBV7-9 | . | TGTGCCAGCAGCTGGGGCAGGGGTAACACTGAAGCTTTCTTT | CASSWGRGNTEAFF
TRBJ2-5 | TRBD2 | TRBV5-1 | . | TGCGCCAGCAGGGGACTAGCGGGAGGTGGGGAGACCCAGTACTTC | CASRGLAGGGETQYF
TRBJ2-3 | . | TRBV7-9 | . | TGTGCCAGCAGCTCCGGACAGGGAGGGAGCACAGATACGCAGTATTTT | CASSSGQGGSTDTQYF
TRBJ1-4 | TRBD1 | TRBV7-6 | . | TGTGCCAGCAGCTTAGTCTCACCGAGGACAGGGGGCCTACTGGGTAATGAAAAACTGTTTTTT | CASSLVSPRTGGLLGNEKLFF
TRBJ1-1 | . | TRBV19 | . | TGTGCCAGTAGCTCCTGGGGGGAAGCGAACACTGAAGCTTTCTTT | CASSSWGEANTEAFF
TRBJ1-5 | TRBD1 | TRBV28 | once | TGTGCCAGTCAGTTCCGGGACAGGGGGCTTGGCAATCAGCCCCAGCATTTT | CASQFRDRGLGNQPQHF
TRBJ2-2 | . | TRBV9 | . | TGTGCCAGCAGCGTATGGATTTTGACGGGGGTGAGCACCGGGGAGCTGTTTTTT | CASSVWILTGVSTGELFF
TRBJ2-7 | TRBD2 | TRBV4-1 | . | TGCGCCAGCAGCCAAGATTGGCCGGGGGGGTCCTACGAGCAGTACTTC | CASSQDWPGGSYEQYF
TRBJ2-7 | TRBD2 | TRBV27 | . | TGTGCCAGCTCACTAGCGGTGCCCTACGAGCAGTACTTC | CASSLAVPYEQYF
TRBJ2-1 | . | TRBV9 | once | TGTGCCAGCAGCGTAGGCAGGGGCTGGGAGCAGTTCTTC | CASSVGRGWEQFF
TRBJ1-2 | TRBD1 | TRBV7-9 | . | TGTGCCAGCAGCCGACAGGGATTGCATGGCTACACCTTC | CASSRQGLHGYTF
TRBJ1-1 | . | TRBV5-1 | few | TGCGCCAGCTGGGAGCAAGAGAACACTGAAGCTTTCTTT | CASWEQENTEAFF
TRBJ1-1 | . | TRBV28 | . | TGTGCCAGCAGTTTCGGCAGGAGCGGGATAGCTTTCTTT | CASSFGRSGIAFF
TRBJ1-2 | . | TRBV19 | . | TGTGCCAGTAGTATAGACCCGGGGGTTGACTATGGCTACACCTTC | CASSIDPGVDYGYTF
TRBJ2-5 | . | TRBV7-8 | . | TGTGCCAGCAGCTTAGGATGGGCTGAAGGGGGAGAGACCCAGTACTTC | CASSLGWAEGGETQYF
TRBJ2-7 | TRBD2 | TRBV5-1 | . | TGCGCCGGCAGCTTGGCGGGACTAGCGGGGTCACGCGAGCAGTACTTC | CAGSLAGLAGSREQYF
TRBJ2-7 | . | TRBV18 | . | TGTGCCAGCTCACCAAATCAGCGCGAGATGCAGTACTTC | CASSPNQREMQYF
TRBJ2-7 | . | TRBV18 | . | TGTGCCAGCTCACCACTCCCTCCGGGAGATCACGAGCAGTACTTC | CASSPLPPGDHEQYF
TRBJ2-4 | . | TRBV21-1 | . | TGTGCCAGCAGCAAAGCCCCGACAGGGAGGGCCAAAAACATTCAGTACTTC | CASSKAPTGRAKNIQYF
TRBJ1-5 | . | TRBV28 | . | TGTGCCAGCAGCATAGGGGGGGCCTCCCAGCCCCAGCATTTT | CASSIGGASQPQHF
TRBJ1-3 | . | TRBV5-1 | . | TGCGCCAGCAGCTTGGAATCGGGGACTGGAAACACCATATATTTT | CASSLESGTGNTIYF
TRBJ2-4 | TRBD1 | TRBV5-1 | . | TGCGCCAGCAGCTTCGGACCGGGACAGGGGAACATTCAGTACTTC | CASSFGPGQGNIQYF
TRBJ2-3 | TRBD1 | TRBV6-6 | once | TGTGCCAGCAGTCTGGGACAGGGAATTGATACGCAGTATTTT | CASSLGQGIDTQYF
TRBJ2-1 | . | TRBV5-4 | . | TGTGCCAGCAGCTCCCGGTCCGCCTACAATGAGCAGTTCTTC | CASSSRSAYNEQFF
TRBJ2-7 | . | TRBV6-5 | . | TGTGCCAGCAGTTACTCACGTGGGAGCTCCTACGAGCAGTACTTC | CASSYSRGSSYEQYF
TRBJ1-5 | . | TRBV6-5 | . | TGTGCCAGCTCGAAGCAGGCTAGCAATCAGCCCCAGCATTTT | CASSKQASNQPQHF
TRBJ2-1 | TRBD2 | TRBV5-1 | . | TGCGCCAGCAGCTCCTATAGCGGGATAGGAAATGAGCAGTTCTTC | CASSSYSGIGNEQFF